This T cell receptor beta chain was sequenced for a study of vaccination and CD4 T cells after COVID-19. Time point defined: late sampling 161 to 241 days after vaccination in a few convalescent patients. The treatment is: roughly 10-day PBMC culture with coronavirus spike peptide pools or control peptides (ViraFEST assay). As concerns this clonotype: Its antigen is unknown.

The CDR3 has 17 residues. V lost 2 bases and J 0 bases, leaving 14 bases between the germline ends. The germline V gene encodes CDR1 SGHVS and CDR2 FQNEAQ. The Oncomine TCR Beta short-read assay sequenced DNA from cultured CD4+ T cells. TCRdb re-called the PCR reads through MiXCR, storing one row per CDR3 protein. The repertoire holds tens of thousands of distinct CDR3 sequences, with 30% to 45% as singletons. Specimen: CD4+ T cells from blood, cultured in vitro, collected about 7 months after SARS-CoV-2 vaccination. This rearrangement joins TRBV7-8 to TRBJ1-3; D is uncertain. The receptor was isolated from a human donor who had recovered from COVID-19. The CDR3 region is CASSLRRKGFSGNTIYF. CDR3 nucleotide sequence: TGTGCCAGCAGCTTACGGCGGAAAGGCTTCTCTGGAAACACCATATATTTT.